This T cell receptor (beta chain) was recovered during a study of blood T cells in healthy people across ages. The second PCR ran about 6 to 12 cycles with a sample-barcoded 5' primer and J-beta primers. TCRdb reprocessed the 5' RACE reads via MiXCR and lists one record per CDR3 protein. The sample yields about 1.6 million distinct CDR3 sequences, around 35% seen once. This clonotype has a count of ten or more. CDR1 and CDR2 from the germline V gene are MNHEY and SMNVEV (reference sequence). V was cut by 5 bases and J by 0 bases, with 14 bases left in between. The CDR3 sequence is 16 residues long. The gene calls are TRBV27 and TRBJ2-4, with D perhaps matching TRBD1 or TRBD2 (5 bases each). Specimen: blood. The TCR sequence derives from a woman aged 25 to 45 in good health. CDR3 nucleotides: TGTGCCAGCAGTGTGTTGGGACCCCAAGCCAAAAACATTCAGTACTTC. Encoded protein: CASSVLGPQAKNIQYF.